This T cell receptor beta chain derives from a study of human T cells and chemical hapten exposure. Study information: The cohort included alopecia areata under or over 50% scalp, totalis and universalis. Study observations and caveats: Counts of TCRs above 1 in 1000 frequency stayed unchanged with DPC sensitization.

TCRdb redid the calling of the RACE reads with MiXCR, one entry per CDR3 protein. The sample holds 350,000 to 450,000 distinct CDR3 sequences, 4% to 6% seen once. Time point reported: pre-sensitization, week 0. Stated treatment: therapeutic diphenylcyclopropenone sensitization with weekly scalp DPC. Each donor was an alopecia patient between 18 and 70 years of age who qualified for DPC. Germline CDR1 reads DFQATT; CDR2 reads SNEGSKA (reference sequence). This CDR3 is 17 amino acids long. The V gene lost 3 bases and the J gene lost 6 bases, with 25 bases spanning the gap. Note on this clonotype: Its antigen is unknown.

The source material was whole blood, sampled in connection with sensitization to the hapten diphenylcyclopropenone (DPC). The V and J genes are TRBV20-1 and TRBJ2-3, with D possibly matching TRBD2 (7 bases). This clonotype originated in a woman between 45 and 65 years old with alopecia areata. Some clones in this sample may be carry-over from other donors' samples. CDR3: CSARARLAHLRGDTQYF. DNA of the CDR3: TGCAGTGCTAGGGCGAGACTAGCCCATTTAAGGGGGGATACGCAGTATTTT.